A selection of T cell receptor beta chains follows, all from one sample in a study of cytomegalovirus exposure and HLA in healthy donors. Measured with immunoSEQ multiplex PCR; TCRdb has only the in-frame clones, and not every one. The sample shows 150,000 or so clones, less than 90% of them seen only once. The sample consisted of PBMCs. These receptors came from a woman in her forties or fifties in good health and CMV-seropositive. Each CDR3 is given with its conserved first and last residue. Fields, in order: J gene, clone size, V gene, D gene, CDR3 protein, CDR3 DNA. A D gene is named only where the DNA matches it firmly. Clone size appears in some rows only: once, few, many, or a class for an expanded clone.

TRBJ2-1 NA TRBV28 TRBD2 CASSLSQPLRLAQIYEQFF TGTGCCAGCAGTTTATCCCAACCTCTTCGACTAGCTCAAATCTATGAGCAGTTCTTC
TRBJ2-7 NA TRBV7-2 TRBD1 CASSFRQGAAYEQYF TGTGCCAGCAGCTTCCGACAGGGGGCTGCGTACGAGCAGTACTTC
TRBJ1-1 few TRBV6-1 TRBD1 CASSDIWTGPNTEAFF TGTGCCAGCAGTGACATCTGGACAGGCCCTAACACTGAAGCTTTCTTT
TRBJ2-7 once TRBV27 TRBD1 CASSPIQGIHEQYF TGTGCCAGCAGTCCTATACAGGGGATCCACGAGCAGTACTTC
TRBJ2-3 NA TRBV29-1 NA CSACFGVSRGTDTQYF TGCAGCGCATGCTTCGGGGTTTCCCGGGGCACAGATACGCAGTATTTT
TRBJ2-2 NA TRBV10-1 NA CASRLTENTGELFF TGCGCCAGCAGATTGACAGAAAACACCGGGGAGCTGTTTTTT
TRBJ2-5 NA TRBV4-2 TRBD2 CASSQRLAGVGETQYF TGTGCCAGCAGCCAAAGACTAGCGGGAGTTGGAGAGACCCAGTACTTC
TRBJ2-3 NA TRBV27 TRBD2 CASSYVLAGLSTQYF TGTGCCAGCAGTTACGTACTAGCGGGCCTGAGTACGCAGTATTTT
TRBJ2-3 NA TRBV13 TRBD2 CASSLQRLAGGESDTQYF TGTGCCAGCAGCTTACAACGATTAGCGGGGGGCGAATCAGATACGCAGTATTTT
TRBJ2-5 NA TRBV2 NA CARKGEETQYF TGTGCCAGAAAGGGGGAAGAGACCCAGTACTTC
TRBJ2-7 NA TRBV4-2 NA CASSQDQRASYEQYF TGTGCCAGCAGCCAAGACCAGCGAGCCTCCTACGAGCAGTACTTC
TRBJ2-2 NA TRBV14 TRBD2 CASKAGVAGELFF TGTGCCAGCAAGGCGGGAGTGGCCGGGGAGCTGTTTTTT
TRBJ1-2 NA TRBV4-1 NA CASSQAGTYQGYTF TGCGCCAGCAGCCAAGCAGGAACCTATCAGGGCTACACCTTC
TRBJ1-2 once TRBV27 NA CASRRTGDNYGYTF TGTGCCAGCAGACGCACGGGAGATAACTATGGCTACACCTTC
TRBJ2-3 NA TRBV4-3 NA CASSQAGVADTQYF TGCGCCAGCAGCCAAGCCGGGGTGGCAGATACGCAGTATTTT
TRBJ2-4 NA TRBV7-3 NA CASSRTGREAKNIQYF TGTGCCAGCAGCCGAACGGGAAGGGAAGCCAAAAACATTCAGTACTTC
TRBJ2-2 NA TRBV6-5 TRBD2 CASSYSGGRGGELFF TGTGCCAGCAGTTACTCAGGAGGGAGGGGCGGGGAGCTGTTTTTT
TRBJ1-4 NA TRBV19 NA CASSPTGLRNEKLFF TGTGCCAGTAGTCCGACAGGTTTGCGAAATGAAAAACTGTTTTTT
TRBJ1-5 NA TRBV6-5 TRBD1 CASRPTGGAGQPQHF TGTGCCAGCAGGCCGACAGGGGGCGCGGGTCAGCCCCAGCATTTT
TRBJ1-1 NA TRBV5-1 TRBD1 CASSQRQGIDIAEAFF TGCGCCAGCAGCCAACGACAGGGCATCGATATCGCTGAAGCTTTCTTT
TRBJ2-5 NA TRBV11-2 TRBD2 CASSFRLAGGPSAETQYF TGTGCCAGCAGTTTCAGACTAGCGGGAGGGCCATCGGCAGAGACCCAGTACTTC
TRBJ1-3 NA TRBV4-3 NA CASSQDSPSSGNTIYF TGCGCCAGCAGCCAAGATTCACCGAGCTCTGGAAACACCATATATTTT
TRBJ1-1 once TRBV7-3 NA CASSFLPVHQGNTEAFF TGTGCCAGCAGCTTTCTCCCCGTCCATCAGGGGAACACTGAAGCTTTCTTT
TRBJ2-3 NA TRBV18 TRBD2 CASSPQTSGRRDTQYF TGTGCCAGCTCACCACAGACTAGCGGGAGGAGAGATACGCAGTATTTT
TRBJ1-5 NA TRBV9 NA CASSRGGEDQPQHF TGTGCCAGCAGCAGGGGAGGGGAAGATCAGCCCCAGCATTTT
TRBJ2-2 NA TRBV7-3 NA CASSLTGTGVRLFF TGTGCCAGCAGCTTAACGGGGACGGGAGTAAGGCTGTTTTTT
TRBJ2-7 NA TRBV7-7 NA CASSLTSPEQYF TGTGCTAGCAGCCTGACTAGTCCCGAGCAGTACTTC
TRBJ1-1 few TRBV6-1 NA CASSELQDTEAFF TGTGCCAGCAGTGAATTACAGGACACTGAAGCTTTCTTT